The 21 T cell receptor beta chains listed next were all sequenced from one sample in a study of tumor-infiltrating lymphocytes in primary liver carcinoma. The blood RNA (from unsorted whole blood) was obtained, and germline DNA was also extracted. Production of TCR beta cDNA used around 460 ng total RNA together with a constant-region primer. TCR beta libraries came from three nested multiplex PCR rounds using slightly modified ARM-PCR. Forward primers for TRBV1-TRBV30 and a C-beta reverse primer served the first two PCR rounds, at 10 cycles each. TCRdb processed the multiplex PCR reads anew with MiXCR; each CDR3 protein has one entry. The repertoire includes 300,000 to 400,000 distinct CDR3 sequences, roughly two thirds of them detected once, and 6.5% sits in the top ten. Specimen: peripheral blood. The receptor set was obtained from a man aged 40-49 years with primary liver carcinoma and hepatitis B virus infection.

In the case of this clonotype: This could be a read error, since a much larger clone is one nucleotide away. This rearrangement joins TRBV6-5 to TRBJ2-7; D call uncertain. The CDR3 has 14 amino acids. Germline V gene sequence: CDR1 MNHEY, CDR2 SVGAGI. In nucleotides, the CDR3 is TGTTCCAGCACCTTAACGTCCGACAACTACGAGCAGTACTTC. Its protein product is CSSTLTSDNYEQYF.

For this clonotype: Given a much more abundant clone one base away, this may be a read error. This chain joins TRBV6-5 and TRBJ1-5, with D possibly TRBD1 on 6 matching bases. In germline, CDR1 is MNHEY, CDR2 SVGAGI. The CDR3 totals 14 residues. The CDR3 bases are TGTGCCAGCAATGAAGGGGGGAGCAATCAGCCCCATCATTTT. This gives the protein CASNEGGSNQPHHF.

J is TRBJ1-4 and V is TRBV9, with D uncertain. The CDR3 has 14 amino acids. Germline V gene sequence: CDR1 SGDLS, CDR2 YYNGEE. V was pared by 6 bases and J by 3 bases, with 12 bases between. CDR3 sequence: CASTVDLANEKLFF. CDR3 in DNA: TGTGCCAGCACCGTGGACTTGGCTAATGAAAAACTGTTTTTT.

This clonotype has at least ten counts. The rearrangement joins TRBV6-6 to TRBJ2-7; TRBD2 is a possible D gene (5 bases). Germline CDR1 and CDR2: MNHNY and SVGAGI (reference sequence). This CDR3 has 13 amino acids. With 11 bases removed from V and 3 bases from J, the gap between germline ends came to 17 bases. This chain's CDR3 is CASAALDNYEQYF. CDR3 sequence (DNA): TGTGCCTCAGCGGCACTCGATAACTACGAGCAGTACTTC.

This chain joins TRBV6-6 and TRBJ2-6; D perhaps matches TRBD1 (6 bases). V lost 2 bases, J lost 4 bases, and 24 bases lay in between. There are 20 residues in the CDR3. Germline V gene sequence: CDR1 MNHNY, CDR2 SVGAGI (reference sequence). CDR3 amino acids: CASSYRTVLSPKSGANVLTF. Here the CDR3 DNA reads TGTGCCAGCAGTTACCGGACAGTGTTGAGCCCTAAGTCCGGGGCCAACGTCCTGACTTTC.

This clonotype was seen repeatedly, ten times or more. The rearrangement joins TRBV4-3 to TRBJ2-1, with 9 bases that match TRBD2. CDR1 is LGHNA, CDR2 YSLEER, per germline. Trimming cost V 0 bases and J 7 bases; bases outside gene matches: 10. The CDR3 length is 17 residues. CDR3 region: CASSQDPAGGPGNEQFF. The CDR3 DNA follows: TGCGCCAGCAGCCAAGATCCGGCGGGAGGGCCGGGGAATGAGCAGTTCTTC.

This clonotype was recorded a few times. The chain uses TRBV28 and TRBJ2-2, with D unclear. There are 10 residues in the CDR3. Trimming took off 6 bases at V and 4 bases at J, with 0 bases between the two ends. Germline CDR1 and CDR2: MDHEN and SYDVKM. CDR3 nucleotides: TGTGCCAGCAGCACCGGGGAGCTGTTTTTT. It is translated as CASSTGELFF.

This clonotype was observed at least ten times. CDR3 protein: CASNGGLGTDTQYF. CDR3 coding DNA: TGTGCCAGCAACGGGGGGCTTGGCACAGATACGCAGTATTTT. The V and J genes are TRBV6-1 and TRBJ2-3, with D perhaps matching TRBD2 (7 bases). The germline V gene has CDR1 MNHNS and CDR2 SASEGT. This CDR3 has 14 residues. Trimming shortened V by 7 bases and J by 1 base, and 12 bases separated the two germline ends.

Details on this clonotype: Germline and junction disagree at one end, which may indicate a read error. The rearrangement joins TRBV11-2 to TRBJ2-1, with 8 bases that match TRBD2. This CDR3 is 15 amino acids long. Per the germline V gene, CDR1 is SGHAT and CDR2 is FQNNGV. The CDR3 loop reads CASSLGLAGSYEQFF. Written as DNA, the CDR3 is TGTGCCAGCAGTTTAGGGCTAGCGGGCTCGTATGAGCAGTTCTTC.

Worth noting for this clonotype: A much larger clone differs from this one at a single base, so this may be a read error. The V call is TRBV29-1, the J call TRBJ2-2; D might be TRBD1 or TRBD2, each matching 5 bases. Germline CDR1 reads SQVTM; CDR2 reads ANQGSEA. The CDR3 consists of 14 residues. The ends were cut back, 3 bases at V and 1 base at J, with 9 bases in the middle. CDR3 sequence (DNA): TGCAGCGTTGACTGGGGGATGAACACCGGGGAGCTGTTTTTT. It translates to CSVDWGMNTGELFF.

Notes on this clonotype: One end of the junction does not line up with germline, which may come from a read error. This rearrangement joins TRBV11-2 to TRBJ1-1; D might be TRBD1 (5 bases). Germline lookup yields CDR1 SGHAT and CDR2 FQNNGV. CDR3 length: 13 amino acids. As DNA, the CDR3 is TGTGCCAGCAGCTTAGTCTGGGGCGGGGAGGCTTCCTTT. Its protein is CASSLVWGGEASF.

V is TRBV7-9 and J is TRBJ1-6, with D perhaps matching TRBD1 (5 bases). This CDR3 has 14 residues. The germline V gene has CDR1 SEHNR and CDR2 FQNEAQ (reference sequence). V was cut by 9 bases and J by 7 bases, with 16 bases left in between. The CDR3 DNA reads TGTGCCAGTGCTGGGGACTGGGAGAATTCACCCCTCCACTTT. Amino acids: CASAGDWENSPLHF.

The chain uses TRBV10-2 and TRBJ2-1; 13 positions match TRBD2. The CDR3 runs to 17 residues. Germline CDR1 WSHSY, CDR2 SAAADI. V shed 7 bases, J shed 5 bases, and the junction held 11 bases outside the gene matches. In DNA, the CDR3 is TGCGCCAGCAAAAGGACTAGCGGGAGAATAGGGCACAATGAGCAGTTCTTC. It specifies CASKRTSGRIGHNEQFF.

This clonotype has a count of ten or more. V and J are TRBV6-2 or TRBV6-3 and TRBJ1-1, with a tentative D call TRBD1 (5 bases). Trimming cost V 4 bases and J 0 bases, with 18 bases left between them. CDR3 length: 17 amino acids. Per the germline V gene, CDR1 is MNHEY and CDR2 is SVGEGT. The CDR3 DNA sequence: TGTGCCAGCAGTTCCAGAGTCGGGACGACAATGAACACTGAAGCTTTCTTT. As protein: CASSSRVGTTMNTEAFF.

In this sample, this clonotype is medium-sized. This rearrangement joins TRBV11-2 to TRBJ2-7, with 7 bases aligning to TRBD2. The CDR3 is 13 amino acids. Trimming at V came to 3 bases and at J to 4 bases, leaving 3 bases not matched to a gene. The germline CDR1 and CDR2 sequences are SGHAT and FQNNGV. This CDR3 reads CASSFSSGYEQYF. Written as DNA, the CDR3 is TGTGCCAGCAGCTTTTCTAGCGGTTACGAGCAGTACTTC. Full variable domain (rest looked up from reference TRBV11-2 and TRBJ2-7): EAGVAQSPRYKIIEKRQSVAFWCNPISGHATLYWYQQILGQGPKLLIQFQNNGVVDDSQLPKDRFSAERLKGVDSTLKIQPAKLEDSAVYLCASSFSSGYEQYFGPGTRLTVT.

This clonotype turned up a few times. This chain connects TRBV4-1 to TRBJ1-5; D uncertain. This CDR3 has 13 amino acids. In germline, CDR1 is MGHRA, CDR2 YSYEKL. Trimming took off 0 bases at V and 7 bases at J, with 7 bases between the two ends. CDR3 sequence (DNA): TGCGCCAGCAGCCAAGACCTTAGGCAGCCCCAGCATTTT. Translation gives CASSQDLRQPQHF.

Details on this clonotype: Likely a read error: the CDR3 ends without its conserved phenylalanine or tryptophan. The rearrangement links TRBV13 to TRBJ2-2; 7 positions match TRBD1. J lost 6 bases, V lost 0 bases, and 4 bases had no gene match. Germline-derived CDR1 and CDR2 are PRHDT and FYEKMQ (reference sequence). The CDR3 runs to 15 residues. The CDR3 is CASSLGHRGAGELFL. CDR3 DNA: TGTGCCAGCAGCTTAGGACACAGGGGAGCCGGGGAGCTGTTTCTT.

There are a few counts of this clonotype. The chain carries TRBV28 and TRBJ2-1; D ambiguous. CDR1 and CDR2 (germline): MDHEN, SYDVKM. The CDR3 totals 15 residues. V was clipped by 6 bases and J by 7 bases, with 19 bases between them. The CDR3 DNA is TGTGCCAGCAGCTTCAGACATTTGTCGCCTAATGAGCAGTTCTTC. Translating gives CASSFRHLSPNEQFF.

Points on this clonotype: Germline and junction disagree at one end, which may indicate a read error. This CDR3 reads CANSLSGPAVNEQFF. Written as DNA, the CDR3 is TGTGCCAACAGCTTATCAGGCCCAGCTGTCAATGAGCAGTTCTTC. V is TRBV11-2 and J is TRBJ2-1; D remains ambiguous. CDR1 SGHAT and CDR2 FQNNGV come from the germline V gene. There are 15 residues in the CDR3.

This chain joins TRBV29-1 and TRBJ2-4; D not certain. The CDR3 loop spans 14 amino acids. From germline, CDR1 is SQVTM and CDR2 ANQGSEA. Deletions cut 6 bases from V and 0 bases from J, with 12 bases between. CDR3 nucleotides: TGCAGCGTGGGGTGTACAGCAGCCAAAAACATTCAGTACTTC. This translates into CSVGCTAAKNIQYF.

Worth noting for this clonotype: One junction end does not reproduce the germline sequence, and a read error may be involved. This chain joins TRBV11-2 and TRBJ1-1; D is possibly TRBD1 (5 bases). There are 14 residues in the CDR3. Germline CDR1 and CDR2: SGHAT and FQNNGV. This CDR3 reads CANSHRRTKVKAFF. DNA for the CDR3: TGTGCCAACAGCCACCGGCGGACAAAGGTGAAAGCTTTCTTT.